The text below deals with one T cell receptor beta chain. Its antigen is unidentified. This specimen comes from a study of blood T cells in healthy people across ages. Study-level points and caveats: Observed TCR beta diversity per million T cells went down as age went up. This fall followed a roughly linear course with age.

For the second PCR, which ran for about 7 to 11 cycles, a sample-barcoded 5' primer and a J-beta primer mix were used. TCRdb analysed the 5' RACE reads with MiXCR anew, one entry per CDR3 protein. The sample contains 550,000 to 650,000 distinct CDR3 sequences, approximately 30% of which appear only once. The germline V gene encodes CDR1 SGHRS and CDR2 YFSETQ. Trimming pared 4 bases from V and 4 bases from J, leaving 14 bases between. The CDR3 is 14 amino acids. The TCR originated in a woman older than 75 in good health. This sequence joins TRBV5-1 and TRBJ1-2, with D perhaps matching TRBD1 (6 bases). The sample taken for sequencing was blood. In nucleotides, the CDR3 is TGCGCCAGCAGCAGAGAAGGACAGAGCTATGGCTACACCTTC. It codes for CASSREGQSYGYTF.